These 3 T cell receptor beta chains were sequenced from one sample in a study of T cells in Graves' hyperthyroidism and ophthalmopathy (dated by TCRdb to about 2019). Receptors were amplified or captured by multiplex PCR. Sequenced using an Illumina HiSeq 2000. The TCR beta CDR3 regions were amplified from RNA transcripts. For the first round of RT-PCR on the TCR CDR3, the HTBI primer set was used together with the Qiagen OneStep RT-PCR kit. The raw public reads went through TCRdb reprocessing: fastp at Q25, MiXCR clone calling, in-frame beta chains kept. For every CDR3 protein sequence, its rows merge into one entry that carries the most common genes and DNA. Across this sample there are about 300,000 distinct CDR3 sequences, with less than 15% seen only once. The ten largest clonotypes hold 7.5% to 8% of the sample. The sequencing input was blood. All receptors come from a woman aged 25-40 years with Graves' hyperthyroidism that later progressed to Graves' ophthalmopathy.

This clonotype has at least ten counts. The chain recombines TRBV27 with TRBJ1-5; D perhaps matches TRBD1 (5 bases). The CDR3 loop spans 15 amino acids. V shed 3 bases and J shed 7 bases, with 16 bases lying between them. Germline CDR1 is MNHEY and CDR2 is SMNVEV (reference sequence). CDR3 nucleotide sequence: TGTGCCAGCAGTTTCAGTGGGGGGGGGAGGCAGCCCCAGCATTTT. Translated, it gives CASSFSGGGRQPQHF.

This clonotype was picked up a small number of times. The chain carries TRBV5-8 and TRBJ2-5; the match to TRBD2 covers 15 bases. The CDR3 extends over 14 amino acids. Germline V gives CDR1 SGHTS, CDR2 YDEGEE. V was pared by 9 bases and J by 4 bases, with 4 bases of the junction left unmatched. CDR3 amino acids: CATGLAGGIETQYF. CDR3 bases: TGTGCCACCGGACTAGCGGGAGGGATAGAGACCCAGTACTTC.

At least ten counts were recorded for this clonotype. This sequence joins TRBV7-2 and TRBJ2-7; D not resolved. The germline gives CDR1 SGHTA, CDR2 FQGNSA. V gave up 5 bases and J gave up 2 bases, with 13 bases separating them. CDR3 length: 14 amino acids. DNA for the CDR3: TGTGCCAGCAGCCACGACGGCGGACCCTACGAGCAGTACTTC. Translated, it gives CASSHDGGPYEQYF.